The sequence of this T cell receptor (beta chain) was determined in a study of T cells in Graves' hyperthyroidism and ophthalmopathy (dated by TCRdb to between 2018 and 2021). Describing the broader study: Peripheral blood was collected at initial diagnosis, before any treatment. To identify distinguishing TCR V-J signatures, a discovery cohort of 90 to 100 patients was used, comprising 43 with Graves' ophthalmopathy and about 59 with stable Graves' hyperthyroidism. In addition, the study compared T-cell repertoires in thyroid tissue and in blood from six Graves' hyperthyroidism patients. Prospective prediction of ophthalmopathy was tested in an independent validation cohort consisting of fewer than 20 hyperthyroidism patients and around 16 patients who later progressed to ophthalmopathy. TCR Vbeta CDR3 sequencing of approximately 140 peripheral blood samples (43 ophthalmopathy, 75 hyperthyroidism and approximately 17 progressor patients) is reported in the paper. The roughly 91 discovery patients were randomly divided into training and test sets at a 7:3 ratio. After sampling, hyperthyroidism patients received methimazole starting at 30 mg daily, and ophthalmopathy patients received high-dose intravenous methylprednisolone.

The CDR1 and CDR2 encoded by the germline V gene are MDHEN and SYDVKM. V is pared back by 6 bases and J by 5 bases, with 16 bases lying between the germline termini. From cysteine to phenylalanine, the CDR3 is 14 amino acids long. The DNA shown is the 42-base CDR3, in frame from base 1. The TCR beta CDR3 regions were amplified from RNA transcripts. The TCR CDR3 was subjected to a first round of RT-PCR using the HTBI primer set and the Qiagen OneStep RT-PCR kit. A second multiplex PCR round built the libraries, followed by size selection and purification. The libraries were sequenced on an Illumina HiSeq2000 using paired-end 100 bp reads. The authors' analysis ran thus. SOAPnuke was used to process the raw data, removing reads that contained adapters or uncalled bases, had a mean Phred below 15, or lacked an exact match to the constant primer or identifier. COPE v1.2.5 was used to merge the high-quality paired reads, and each unique nucleotide sequence was defined as a clonotype. Clonotypes were aligned to IMGT TRBV, TRBD and TRBJ reference segments using MiTCR v1.1. Only V-J combinations with frequency above 0.0001, covering about 99% of repertoires, were analysed. A TCS score was defined as the ratio between F50 (clonal expansion) and ExV (chaos), using BLOSUM62-based TCRdist between CDR3 peptides within each V-J. Welch's t-statistics and random forest reduced around 550 V-J features to around 14, which were used in a naive Bayes classifier (R e1071). TCRdb took the public reads, trimmed them with fastp at Q25, ran MiXCR for clone calling and kept in-frame beta chains. A single entry per CDR3 protein holds the most common genes and DNA from its merged rows. The V and J calls, along with clone size, are taken from TCRdb and not from the paper's own processing. The sample data list around 350,000 distinct CDR3 sequences, and 12% to 15% of these were observed just once. In total, the top ten clones hold under 25% of the sample.

Results the study describes overall, beyond this receptor: In validation, the model predicted progression to ophthalmopathy a median of about 6.8 months before onset, with around 70% sensitivity and 72.22% specificity. Most expanded thyroid clonotypes (frequency above 0.001) were also detected in blood, a finding suggesting that blood repertoires may reflect thyroid immune responses. Sample size was not statistically predetermined, and blinding of investigators to group allocation was not performed. In cross-validation, a model built on a 13 V-J signature told ophthalmopathy apart from stable hyperthyroidism with approximately 90% sensitivity and about 81% specificity, and in testing the same model reached 80%/75%.

Ophthalmopathy patients had moderately to severely active disease, Clinical Activity Score of at least 3, NOSPECS grade of at least 4, and duration under 3 months. Patients with uncontrolled infections, other autoimmune diseases, pregnancy or lactation were excluded. Diagnoses were based on clinical symptoms, serum thyroxine and TRAb, thyroid ultrasound and orbital computed tomography. PBMCs were separated from roughly 9.3 ml of fresh peripheral blood using Ficoll-Paque density gradient centrifugation. Total RNA was extracted using Trizol reagent, and RNA quality was assessed on an Agilent 2100 Bioanalyzer. In this sample, this clonotype turned up many times. The antigen it binds to is not known. No much larger clone is present one base from it, and per-base qualities are unavailable.

The chain is assembled from TRBV28 and TRBJ2-5; the D segment is perhaps TRBD1 or TRBD2, each sharing 5 matched bases. Sequenced sample: blood. This sequence originates from a woman between 55 and 75 years old with Graves' ophthalmopathy. Read as DNA, the sequence is TGTGCCAGCAGCTGGAGATCGGGGCTGGAGACCCAGTACTTC. Its amino acids are CASSWRSGLETQYF.